This TCR beta chain was found in a study of T cell changes during pregnancy in multiple sclerosis. This table comes from immunoSEQ multiplex PCR, and its TCRdb copy is limited to in-frame clones, with some not included. The sample has some 60,000 clones; around 93% are singletons. The CDR3 runs 17 residues. With 1 base removed from V and 8 bases from J, the gap between germline ends came to 21 bases. Germline-derived CDR1 and CDR2 are ENHRY and SYGVKD. The TCR was taken from a female donor in good health, enrolled as a control in a pregnancy study. The source was peripheral blood, collected after pregnancy. The chain couples TRBV10-3 to TRBJ2-1, with D possibly being TRBD2 (5 bases). CDR3: CAISEYLANEVRHEQFF. The DNA for the CDR3 is TGTGCCATCAGTGAGTATTTAGCGAACGAAGTTCGGCATGAGCAGTTCTTC.